The next 21 T cell receptor beta chains were all read from a single sample in a study of vaccination effects on CD4 cells after COVID-19 (dated 2022 in TCRdb). In the ViraFEST assay, PBMC were stimulated with viral peptide pools, and TCR sequencing was then used to find antigen-specific CD4+ T cell clonotypes based on their expansion. After 10 days of culture, CD4+ T cells were isolated with the EasySep CD4+ T cell isolation kit. PCR-confirmed SARS-CoV-2 infection had occurred in convalescent patients between March and December 2020, before the Alpha, Beta and Delta variants emerged in the United States. Each participant received two doses of an mRNA SARS-CoV-2 vaccine, either BNT162b2 or mRNA-1273. Their antigen targets remain unknown. The library was generated by the immunoSEQ multiplex PCR assay. Not all clones reach the TCRdb copy of this immuneACCESS table, which keeps in-frame sequences only. Checked studies attribute under half of the gap to unresolved V genes and leave the rest unexplained. Here the sample has 15,000 or so clones; less than 85% occur a single time. The ten largest clones take up 15% to 25% of the sample.

Here the sequenced sample was CD4+ T cells from PBMCs cultured with SARS-CoV-2 spike peptides, taken after COVID-19 vaccination. This sample's cell subset or site label indicates: SARS-CoV-2 spike overlapping peptide pool stimulation. The receptors derive from a human donor who had a prior SARS-CoV-2 infection.

The chain combines TRBV28 with TRBJ1-5, with D maybe TRBD1 (6 bases). Trimming took 10 bases from V and 0 from J, leaving 16 bases between them. The CDR3 is 15 amino acids. In germline, CDR1 is MDHEN, CDR2 SYDVKM. The CDR3 is CATMGGASSNQPQHF. In DNA form, the CDR3 reads TGTGCCACCATGGGGGGGGCGTCTAGCAATCAGCCCCAGCATTTT.

This clone has more than one count but fewer than ten. The chain has TRBV3-1 (or the pseudogene TRBV3-2) and TRBJ2-7, with D unresolved. Germline V CDR1 and CDR2: LGHDT, YNNKEL (reference sequence). With 4 bases removed from V and 2 bases from J, the gap between germline ends came to 9 bases. The length of the CDR3 is 13 residues. The CDR3 DNA is TGTGCCAGCAGCCGAGATACCACCTACGAGCAGTACTTC. Its translation is CASSRDTTYEQYF.

J is TRBJ2-2 and V is TRBV7-3, with D hard to call. The CDR3 has 14 amino acids. In germline, CDR1 is SGHTA, CDR2 FQGTGA. V was cut by 5 bases and J by 6 bases, with 13 bases left in between. CDR3 in DNA: TGTGCCAGCAGCCCCTGGCAAACATCCGGGGAGCTGTTTTTT. It translates to CASSPWQTSGELFF. Together with reference TRBV7-3 and TRBJ2-2, the CDR3 gives the full variable domain: GAGVSQTPSNKVTEKGKYVELRCDPISGHTALYWYRQSLGQGPEFLIYFQGTGAADDSGLPNDRFFAVRPEGSVSTLKIQRTERGDSAVYLCASSPWQTSGELFFGEGSRLTVL.

The chain employs TRBV5-1 and TRBJ2-7; TRBD1 might be the D (6 bases). Germline V lookup: CDR1 SGHRS, CDR2 YFSETQ. The CDR3 is 14 residues long. V lost 4 bases and J 3 bases, leaving 14 bases between the germline ends. The CDR3 region has the DNA TGCGCCAGCAGCATGGCAGGGGATAGCTACGAGCAGTACTTC. This encodes CASSMAGDSYEQYF.

The V gene is TRBV5-5, the J gene TRBJ2-1; 14 bases agree with TRBD2. Germline trimming cut 2 bases from V and 9 bases from J; bases unmatched to any gene: 4. The V gene's germline CDR1 is SGHKS and CDR2 YYEKEE (reference sequence). The CDR3 has 15 amino acids. The chain's CDR3 is CASSLRTSGGTEQFF. DNA of the CDR3: TGTGCCAGCAGCTTACGGACTAGCGGGGGGACTGAGCAGTTCTTC. Full variable domain (rest looked up from reference TRBV5-5 and TRBJ2-1): DAGVTQSPTHLIKTRGQQVTLRCSPISGHKSVSWYQQVLGQGPQFIFQYYEKEERGRGNFPDRFSARQFPNYSSELNVNALLLGDSALYLCASSLRTSGGTEQFFGPGTRLTVL.

V is TRBV6-2 or TRBV6-3 and J is TRBJ1-5; TRBD1 might be the D (5 bases). CDR3 length: 14 amino acids. Per germline, CDR1 MNHEY and CDR2 SVGEGT. The germline V and J ends were trimmed by 1 base and 8 bases, with 12 bases remaining between them. Here the CDR3 reads CASSYYRGWEPQHF. The CDR3 coding sequence is TGTGCCAGCAGTTACTACCGGGGGTGGGAGCCCCAGCATTTT.

The chain recombines TRBV4-3 with TRBJ2-1; no definite D call. The V and J ends lost 0 bases and 8 bases respectively, with 8 bases between them. Per germline, CDR1 LGHNA and CDR2 YSLEER. There are 13 residues in the CDR3. The CDR3 sequence is CASSQDYEDEQFF. Written as DNA, the CDR3 is TGCGCCAGCAGCCAAGATTATGAGGATGAGCAGTTCTTC.

This clone was seen more than once but under ten times. The chain combines TRBV4-1 with TRBJ2-7, with D hard to call. V gave up 0 bases and J gave up 7 bases, with 19 bases separating them. In germline, CDR1 is MGHRA, CDR2 YSYEKL. The CDR3 spans 16 residues. The CDR3 nucleotides are TGCGCCAGCAGCCAAGAAGGAATTGGCAGCCCTAGAGAGCAGTACTTC. This sequence encodes CASSQEGIGSPREQYF.

This clone is medium-sized by share. This chain uses TRBV5-5 with TRBJ1-2; TRBD1 might be the D (5 bases). V dropped 1 base and J dropped 4 bases, with 11 bases sitting between them. There are 14 residues in the CDR3. Germline CDR1 and CDR2: SGHKS and YYEKEE (reference sequence). CDR3 residues: CASSLRGDPYGYTF. DNA for the CDR3: TGTGCCAGCAGCTTGAGAGGGGATCCCTATGGCTACACCTTC.

V usage is TRBV10-3 and J usage is TRBJ2-3; 8 bases agree with TRBD2. Trimming took 3 bases from V and 4 from J; bases not matched to a gene: 9. CDR1 ENHRY and CDR2 SYGVKD come from the germline V gene. CDR3 length: 16 residues. The CDR3 bases are TGTGCCATCAGTGATTATCGGGGGGGCGGCGCAGATACGCAGTATTTT. Translated: CAISDYRGGGADTQYF.

The chain's CDR3 is CASSPKGDRPQHF. The CDR3, as DNA: TGTGCCAGCAGTCCTAAGGGCGATCGGCCCCAGCATTTT. V is TRBV28 and J is TRBJ1-5; D call uncertain. The CDR3 is made up of 13 amino acids. Germline V lookup: CDR1 MDHEN, CDR2 SYDVKM. V was shortened by 5 bases and J by 9 bases, with 14 bases between the two germline ends.

The table lists this clone with a few counts. V gene TRBV9 combines with J gene TRBJ2-7, with 7 bases aligning to TRBD1. The CDR3 extends over 15 amino acids. The V gene's germline CDR1 is SGDLS and CDR2 YYNGEE. Losses at the gene ends were 4 bases for V and 0 bases for J; bases not matched to a gene: 7. CDR3 in DNA: TGTGCCAGCAGCCCGGTTGGGACAGTCTCCTACGAGCAGTACTTC. It codes for CASSPVGTVSYEQYF.

In this sample, this clone turned up a few times. V and J are TRBV5-1 and TRBJ1-3; possible D gene TRBD1, 5 bases. Per the germline V gene, CDR1 is SGHRS and CDR2 is YFSETQ. V lost 4 bases and J lost 0, with 11 bases in between. The CDR3 loop spans 15 amino acids. CDR3 nucleotides: TGCGCCAGCAGCCGGGAGGGGCTCTCTGGAAACACCATATATTTT. Protein sequence: CASSREGLSGNTIYF. The complete variable domain, with remaining parts taken from reference TRBV5-1 and TRBJ1-3, reads KAGVTQTPRYLIKTRGQQVTLSCSPISGHRSVSWYQQTPGQGLQFLFEYFSETQRNKGNFPGRFSGRQFSNSRSEMNVSTLELGDSALYLCASSREGLSGNTIYFGEGSWLTVV.

The J gene is TRBJ1-4, the V gene TRBV19, with D possibly TRBD1 on 5 matching bases. Germline V gives CDR1 LNHDA, CDR2 SQIVND (reference sequence). The CDR3 runs 14 residues. Between the trimmed V and J ends, which lost 3 bases and 4 bases, there was a span of 9 bases. The CDR3 DNA reads as TGTGCCAGTAGTATCCGTCAGGGTAATGAAAAACTGTTTTTT. Its translation: CASSIRQGNEKLFF.

The V gene is TRBV18, the J gene TRBJ2-1, with D perhaps TRBD1 or TRBD2 (5 bases each). Germline V gene data show CDR1 as KGHSH and CDR2 as LQKENI. V lost 3 bases, J lost 3 bases, and 12 bases lay in between. CDR3 size: 15 residues. The chain's CDR3 is CASSPGLGIYNEQFF. The CDR3 DNA reads as TGTGCCAGCTCACCGGGGCTCGGGATCTACAATGAGCAGTTCTTC.

The rearrangement uses TRBV21-1 and TRBJ1-5. TRBV21-1 is a known pseudogene. The CDR3 totals 15 residues. DNA of the CDR3: TGTGCCAGCAGCCCATCGACGGGTCAAGATCAGCCCCAGCATTTT. This sequence encodes CASSPSTGQDQPQHF.

This clone ranks as medium-sized. This chain connects TRBV2 to TRBJ2-1, with D possibly called TRBD1 or TRBD2 (5 bases each). Trimming cost V 8 bases and J 6 bases, with 5 bases left between them. CDR3 length: 10 amino acids. Germline V CDR1 and CDR2: SNHLY, FYNNEI. Written as DNA, the CDR3 is TGTGCCAGCGGGGGCAATGAGCAGTTCTTC. Encoded protein: CASGGNEQFF. Drawing the rest from reference TRBV2 and TRBJ2-1, the complete variable domain is EPEVTQTPSHQVTQMGQEVILRCVPISNHLYFYWYRQILGQKVEFLVSFYNNEISEKSEIFDDQFSVERPDGSNFTLKIRSTKLEDSAMYFCASGGNEQFFGPGTRLTVL.

The CDR3 loop reads CAIGEEGTGELFF. CDR3 DNA sequence: TGTGCCATTGGAGAGGAGGGCACCGGGGAGCTGTTTTTT. The chain uses TRBV2 and TRBJ2-2, with TRBD2 as a possible D gene (6 bases). CDR1 is SNHLY and CDR2 is FYNNEI in the germline V gene. The V and J ends lost 10 bases and 4 bases respectively, with 13 bases between them. CDR3 length: 13 amino acids.

This clone appeared once. The chain carries TRBV2 and TRBJ2-1; D possibly matches TRBD1 or TRBD2 (5 bases each). V was shortened by 4 bases and J by 4 bases, with 5 bases between the two germline ends. The CDR3 covers 12 residues. Germline-derived CDR1 and CDR2 are SNHLY and FYNNEI. CDR3 sequence: CASSGGYNEQFF. CDR3 in DNA: TGTGCCAGCAGTGGGGGGTACAATGAGCAGTTCTTC.

The chain links TRBV25-1 to TRBJ1-1, with D unresolved. Germline values: CDR1 MGHDK, CDR2 SYGVNS. This CDR3 comprises 12 residues. V lost 4 bases and J lost 6, with 9 bases in between. In DNA form, the CDR3 reads TGTGCCAGCAGTGGCCCCAGCCCTGAAGCTTTCTTT. Amino acids: CASSGPSPEAFF.

The chain is built from TRBV6-5 and TRBJ1-6; D is possibly TRBD1 (5 bases). V lost 6 bases to trimming and J lost 8 bases, with 17 bases between them. The germline CDR1 and CDR2 sequences are MNHEY and SVGAGI. This CDR3 is built from 15 residues. The CDR3 sequence is CASRLLGGIYSPLHF. The CDR3 DNA is TGTGCCAGCAGACTATTGGGGGGGATTTATTCACCCCTCCACTTT.